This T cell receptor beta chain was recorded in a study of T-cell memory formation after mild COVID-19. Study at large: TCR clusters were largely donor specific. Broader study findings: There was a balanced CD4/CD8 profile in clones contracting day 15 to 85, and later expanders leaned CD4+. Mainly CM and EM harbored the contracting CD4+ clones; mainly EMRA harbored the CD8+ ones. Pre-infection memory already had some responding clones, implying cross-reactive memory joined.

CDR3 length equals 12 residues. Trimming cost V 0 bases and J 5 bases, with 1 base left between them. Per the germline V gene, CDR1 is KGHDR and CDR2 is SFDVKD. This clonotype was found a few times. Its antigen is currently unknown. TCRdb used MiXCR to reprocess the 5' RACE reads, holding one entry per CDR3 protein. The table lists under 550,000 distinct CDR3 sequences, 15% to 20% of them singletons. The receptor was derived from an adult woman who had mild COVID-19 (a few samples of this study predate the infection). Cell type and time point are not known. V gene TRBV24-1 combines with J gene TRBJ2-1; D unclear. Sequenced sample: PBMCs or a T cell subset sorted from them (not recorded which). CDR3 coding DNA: TGTGCCACCAGTGATTTGAACAATGAGCAGTTCTTC. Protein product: CATSDLNNEQFF.